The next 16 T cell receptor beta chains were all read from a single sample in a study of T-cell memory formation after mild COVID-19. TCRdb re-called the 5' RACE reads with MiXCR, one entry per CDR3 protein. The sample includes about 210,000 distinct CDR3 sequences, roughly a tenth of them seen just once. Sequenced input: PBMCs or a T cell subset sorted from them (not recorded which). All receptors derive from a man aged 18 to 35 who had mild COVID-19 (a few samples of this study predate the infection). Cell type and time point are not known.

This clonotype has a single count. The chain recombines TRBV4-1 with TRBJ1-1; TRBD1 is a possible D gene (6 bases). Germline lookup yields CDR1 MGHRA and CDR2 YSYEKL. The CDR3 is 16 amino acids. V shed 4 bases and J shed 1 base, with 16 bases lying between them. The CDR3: CASSRGKGGENTEAFF. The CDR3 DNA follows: TGCGCCAGCAGCCGCGGGAAAGGGGGTGAGAACACTGAAGCTTTCTTT.

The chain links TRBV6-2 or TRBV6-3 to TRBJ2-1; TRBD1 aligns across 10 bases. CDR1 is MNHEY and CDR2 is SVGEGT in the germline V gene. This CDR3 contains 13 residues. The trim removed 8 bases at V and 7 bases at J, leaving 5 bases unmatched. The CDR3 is CASGDRGRNEQFF. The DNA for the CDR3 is TGTGCCAGCGGGGACAGGGGTAGGAATGAGCAGTTCTTC.

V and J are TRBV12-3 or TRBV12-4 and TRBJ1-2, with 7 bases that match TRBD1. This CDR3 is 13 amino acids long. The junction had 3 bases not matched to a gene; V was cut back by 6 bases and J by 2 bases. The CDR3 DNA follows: TGTGCCAGCAGGTCGACAGGGAACTATGGCTACACCTTC. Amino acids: CASRSTGNYGYTF.

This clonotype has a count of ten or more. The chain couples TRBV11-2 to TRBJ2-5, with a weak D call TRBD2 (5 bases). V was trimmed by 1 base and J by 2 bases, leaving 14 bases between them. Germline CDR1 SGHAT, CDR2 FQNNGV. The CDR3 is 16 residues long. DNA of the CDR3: TGTGCCAGCAGCTTAGTAAGACTATCGGGGCAAGAGACCCAGTACTTC. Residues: CASSLVRLSGQETQYF.

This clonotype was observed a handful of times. The CDR3 nucleotides read TGTGCCAGCAGCTTAATGGCGGGGGGCACCACAGATACGCAGTATTTT. The encoded protein is CASSLMAGGTTDTQYF. The chain recombines TRBV7-6 with TRBJ2-3, with 8 bases fitting TRBD2. The CDR3 has 16 amino acids. Germline loops: CDR1 SGHVS, CDR2 FNYEAQ. V dropped 2 bases and J dropped 2; count of bases not matched to a gene: 6.

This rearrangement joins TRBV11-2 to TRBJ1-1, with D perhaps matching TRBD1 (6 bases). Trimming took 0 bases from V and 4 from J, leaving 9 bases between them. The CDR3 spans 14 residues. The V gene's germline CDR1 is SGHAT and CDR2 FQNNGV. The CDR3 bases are TGTGCCAGCAGCTTAGAGCAGGGGCTCACTGAAGCTTTCTTT. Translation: CASSLEQGLTEAFF.

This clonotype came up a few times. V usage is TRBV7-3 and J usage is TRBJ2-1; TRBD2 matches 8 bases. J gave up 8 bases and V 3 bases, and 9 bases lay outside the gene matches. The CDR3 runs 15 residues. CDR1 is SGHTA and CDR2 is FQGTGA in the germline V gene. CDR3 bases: TGTGCCAGCAGCTTGGCGGGGGGCACATTTTATGAGCAGTTCTTC. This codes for CASSLAGGTFYEQFF.

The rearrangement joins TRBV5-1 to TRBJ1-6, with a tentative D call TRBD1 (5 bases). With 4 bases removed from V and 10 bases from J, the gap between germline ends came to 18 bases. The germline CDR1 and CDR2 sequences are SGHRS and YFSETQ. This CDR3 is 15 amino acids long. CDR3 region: CASSTGGDGASPLHF. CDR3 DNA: TGCGCCAGCAGCACCGGTGGGGACGGAGCCTCACCCCTCCACTTT.

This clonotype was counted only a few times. CDR3 sequence (DNA): TGTGCCAGCAGCCTGGGGACAGGCCGGAACACCGGGGAGCTGTTTTTT. Translating gives CASSLGTGRNTGELFF. The chain employs TRBV11-2 and TRBJ2-2; 8 nucleotides agree with TRBD1. V was clipped by 5 bases and J by 1 base; unmatched bases: 6. The CDR3 covers 16 residues. The germline V gene encodes CDR1 SGHAT and CDR2 FQNNGV.

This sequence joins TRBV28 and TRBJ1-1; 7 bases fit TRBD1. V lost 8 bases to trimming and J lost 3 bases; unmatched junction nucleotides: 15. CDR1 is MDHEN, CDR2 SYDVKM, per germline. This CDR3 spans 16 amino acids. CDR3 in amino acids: CASGTEPTGSDTEAFF. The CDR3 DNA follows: TGTGCCAGCGGGACAGAACCGACAGGGAGTGACACTGAAGCTTTCTTT.

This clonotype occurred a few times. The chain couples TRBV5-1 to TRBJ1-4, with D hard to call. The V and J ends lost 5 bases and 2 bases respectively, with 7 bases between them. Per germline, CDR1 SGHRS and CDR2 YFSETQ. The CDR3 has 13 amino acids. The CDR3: CASRLRTNEKLFF. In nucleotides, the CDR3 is TGCGCCAGCAGACTCCGCACTAATGAAAAACTGTTTTTT.

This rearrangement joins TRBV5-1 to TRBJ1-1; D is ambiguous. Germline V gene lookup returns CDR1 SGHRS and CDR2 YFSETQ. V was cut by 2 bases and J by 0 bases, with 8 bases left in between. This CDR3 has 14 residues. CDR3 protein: CASSFEQMNTEAFF. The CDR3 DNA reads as TGCGCCAGCAGCTTCGAACAGATGAACACTGAAGCTTTCTTT.

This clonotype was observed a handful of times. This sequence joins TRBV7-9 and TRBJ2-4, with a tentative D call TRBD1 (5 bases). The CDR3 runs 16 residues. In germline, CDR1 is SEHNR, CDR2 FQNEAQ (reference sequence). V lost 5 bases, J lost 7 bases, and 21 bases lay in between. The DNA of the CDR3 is TGTGCCAGCAGCCCAGGGCCGCGACAAGGGTTCAACATTCAGTACTTC. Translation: CASSPGPRQGFNIQYF. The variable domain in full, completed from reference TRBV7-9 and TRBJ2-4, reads DTGVSQNPRHKITKRGQNVTFRCDPISEHNRLYWYRQTLGQGPEFLTYFQNEAQLEKSRLLSDRFSAERPKGSFSTLEIQRTEQGDSAMYLCASSPGPRQGFNIQYFGAGTRLSVL.

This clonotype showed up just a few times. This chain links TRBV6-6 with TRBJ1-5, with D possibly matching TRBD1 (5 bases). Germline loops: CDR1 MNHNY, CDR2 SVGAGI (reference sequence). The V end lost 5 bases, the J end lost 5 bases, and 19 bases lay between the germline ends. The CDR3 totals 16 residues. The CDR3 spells CASSGSGTATDQPQHF. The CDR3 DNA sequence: TGTGCCAGCAGTGGCTCCGGGACGGCGACCGATCAGCCCCAGCATTTT.

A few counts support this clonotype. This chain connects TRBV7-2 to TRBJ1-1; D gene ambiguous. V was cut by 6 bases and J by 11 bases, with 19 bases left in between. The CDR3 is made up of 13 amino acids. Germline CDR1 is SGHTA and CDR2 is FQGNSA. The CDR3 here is CASRLTAEGVAFF. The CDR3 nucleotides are TGTGCCAGCAGACTTACGGCCGAGGGTGTGGCTTTCTTT.

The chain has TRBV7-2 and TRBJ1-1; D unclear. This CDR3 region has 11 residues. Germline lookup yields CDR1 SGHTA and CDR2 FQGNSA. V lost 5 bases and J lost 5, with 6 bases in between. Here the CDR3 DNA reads TGTGCCAGCAGCCCGGCAACTGAAGCTTTCTTT. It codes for CASSPATEAFF.